What follows are 12 T cell receptor delta chains derived from one specimen sequenced in a study of γδ T cells in repeated Plasmodium falciparum infection. Gammadelta T cells were flow-sorted from PBMC into Vgamma9/Vdelta2+ and Vdelta2-negative populations for bulk analysis. TCRdb reprocessed the multiplex PCR reads using CATT. Seen here are about 89,000 delta-chain clones, roughly 1.4% observed once, and the top ten hold under 9.5%. Sequenced sample: gamma-delta T cells from blood. The source of these receptors is a pool of human donors (malaria-infected and uninfected, not separated).

A few counts support this clone. TCRdb assigns this DNA the protein of a much larger clone, which departs from its translation at residue 14; this likely reflects a read error, and the protein shown comes from translating the DNA. The V gene reported is TRDV1; the J gene is uncalled; the table assigns TRDD3, which was not confirmed against the DNA. Looked up from germline, CDR1 is TSWWSYY and CDR2 is QGS. This CDR3 comprises 15 residues. The CDR3 is CALGEVVVRSDKLTF. In DNA, the CDR3 is TGTGCTCTTGGGGAAGTGGTAGTCCGCTCAGATAAACTCACCTTT.

This clone was observed a few times. A read error likely explains why the TCRdb protein, taken from a much larger clone, differs from this DNA's translation at residue 21; the protein shown is translated from the DNA. Here the V gene is TRDV2, but the J gene went uncalled; the table's TRDD3 call for D was not verified on the DNA. This CDR3 comprises 23 residues. CDR1 and CDR2 from the germline V gene are GEAIGNYY and EKD. CDR3 in amino acids: CACDLPVGGGRYPSSWDTRQVFF. CDR3 DNA sequence: TGTGCCTGTGACCTGCCCGTTGGTGGGGGACGATACCCCAGCTCCTGGGACACCCGACAGGTGTTTTTC.

A few counts support this clone. The translation of this DNA and the TCRdb protein of a much larger clone differ at residue 3, probably owing to a read error; the protein shown here is translated from the DNA. The rearrangement links TRDV2 to TRDJ3; D unclear. This CDR3 spans 16 amino acids. Germline V lookup: CDR1 GEAIGNYY, CDR2 EKD. The CDR3 spells CAYDTLLSWDTRQMFF. The CDR3 nucleotides are TGTGCCTATGACACCTTACTCTCCTGGGACACCCGACAGATGTTTTTC.

A word on this clone: A far larger clone is only one base removed, so a read error is likely. The sample holds other DNA sequences that translate to the same CDR3. The chain recombines TRDV1 with TRDJ1, with a tentative D call TRDD2 (6 bases). The V gene lost 6 bases and the J gene lost 4 bases, with 27 bases spanning the gap. Germline V gene lookup returns CDR1 TSWWSYY and CDR2 QGS. This CDR3 spans 18 amino acids. The DNA for the CDR3 is TGTGCTCTTGGTATTAATGTCCTTGGGGTACTTCCTTACGATAAACTCATCTTT. Residues: CALGINVLGVLPYDKLIF.

In regard to this clone: The protein TCRdb lists belongs to a much larger clone and differs from this DNA's translation at residue 14, which points to a read error; the protein shown is made from the DNA. The V gene was identified as TRDV3, while no J gene was called; TRDD3 is the table's D call, not checked against the DNA. This CDR3 contains 17 residues. The germline CDR1 and CDR2 sequences are TVYSNPD and GDNSRS (reference sequence). The CDR3 loop is CASTWSPYRRETDNLIF. CDR3 coding DNA: TGTGCCTCTACCTGGTCCCCGTATCGTAGGGAGACCGATAACCTCATCTTT.

This clone occurred a few times. This DNA translates differently at residue 8 from the TCRdb protein, which is that of a much larger clone; a read error is likely, and the protein shown is the DNA's own translation. The V gene is TRDV1, the J gene TRDJ1; D is unresolved. TCRdb records no J gene; here it was assigned by comparing the DNA to germline. Trimming took off 1 base at V and 0 bases at J, with 9 bases between the two ends. There are 15 residues in the CDR3. Germline V gene sequence: CDR1 TSWWSYY, CDR2 QGS. DNA of the CDR3: TGTGCTCTTGGGGAACACCCTCCTTACACCGATAAACTCATCTTT. Encoded protein: CALGEHPPYTDKLIF.

This clone was found many times. The J gene is TRDJ1, the V gene TRDV1; 9 bases agree with TRDD2. This CDR3 has 17 residues. Germline CDR1 and CDR2: TSWWSYY and QGS. V lost 6 bases and J lost 0; bases outside the gene matches: 11. This CDR3 is CALGAPTFLPDTDKLIF. CDR3 DNA sequence: TGTGCTCTTGGTGCGCCCACCTTCCTACCCGACACCGATAAACTCATCTTT.

Concerning this clone itself: A much larger clone is a single base away; this may be a read error. The same CDR3 also results from other DNA sequences found in this sample. The chain combines TRDV1 with TRDJ1; 8 bases are a match to TRDD3. In germline, CDR1 is TSWWSYY, CDR2 QGS. After removal of 0 bases from V and 8 bases from J, the junction contained 23 bases not matched to a gene. The CDR3 runs to 20 residues. This CDR3 reads CALGELCLRPLTGGDLKLIF. The DNA for the CDR3 is TGTGCTCTTGGGGAACTCTGCTTAAGGCCCTTAACTGGGGGCGATTTAAAACTCATCTTT.

This clone appeared many times. The CDR3 DNA reads as TGTGCCTTGCCCTCCTACATCAGTTCTGGGGTCCCCCGCGGAGATAAACTCATCTTT. The encoded protein is CALPSYISSGVPRGDKLIF. The V and J genes are TRDV3 and TRDJ1; the D call may be TRDD2 or TRDD3 (6 bases each). Germline assignment: CDR1 TVYSNPD and CDR2 GDNSRS (reference sequence). Trimming removed 3 bases from V and 5 bases from J, with 34 bases in between. This CDR3 spans 19 amino acids.

This clone was observed a handful of times. TCRdb pairs this DNA with a much larger clone's protein that differs at residue 3, likely a read error; the protein shown was translated from the DNA. This chain connects TRDV2 to TRDJ1; a weak D match, TRDD3 (5 bases). TCRdb carries no J gene annotation; the J gene was assigned here by matching the DNA with germline. This CDR3 is built from 17 residues. CDR1 and CDR2 (germline): GEAIGNYY, EKD. The DNA of the CDR3 is TGTGCCCGTGAAGACTTGCTGGGTCCCAGAGGAGCCGATAAACTCATCTTT. Translated: CAREDLLGPRGADKLIF.

As concerns this clone: The protein in TCRdb stems from a much larger clone and differs at residue 6 from this DNA's translation, likely a read error; here the protein is translated from the DNA. The chain has TRDV1 and TRDJ1; 8 positions match TRDD3. Since TCRdb gives no J gene, matching the DNA to germline was used here to assign it. This CDR3 has 23 residues. The V segment lost 4 bases and the J segment 1 base; nucleotides outside the gene matches: 29. CDR1 and CDR2 (germline): TSWWSYY, QGS. The DNA of the CDR3 is TGTGCTCTTGGGGCTCACTTTCCCACTCATTGTACTGGGGGTTTGACATCCACCGATAAACTCATCTTT. This codes for CALGAHFPTHCTGGLTSTDKLIF.

This clone showed up just a few times. A far more abundant clone sits one base away, making this likely a read error. The gene calls are TRDV1 and TRDJ1; tentatively, D is TRDD3 (5 bases). The J gene was not available in TCRdb and was assigned here by matching the DNA to germline segments. The V and J ends lost 4 bases and 2 bases respectively, with 38 bases between them. Germline assignment: CDR1 TSWWSYY and CDR2 QGS. The CDR3 totals 23 residues. In DNA form, the CDR3 reads TGTGCTCTTGGGGTCCCCCTGGCGTCCCCGAGCTCCGGGGGTTTGCCGAGAACCGATAAACTCATCTTT. Protein: CALGVPLASPSSGGLPRTDKLIF.